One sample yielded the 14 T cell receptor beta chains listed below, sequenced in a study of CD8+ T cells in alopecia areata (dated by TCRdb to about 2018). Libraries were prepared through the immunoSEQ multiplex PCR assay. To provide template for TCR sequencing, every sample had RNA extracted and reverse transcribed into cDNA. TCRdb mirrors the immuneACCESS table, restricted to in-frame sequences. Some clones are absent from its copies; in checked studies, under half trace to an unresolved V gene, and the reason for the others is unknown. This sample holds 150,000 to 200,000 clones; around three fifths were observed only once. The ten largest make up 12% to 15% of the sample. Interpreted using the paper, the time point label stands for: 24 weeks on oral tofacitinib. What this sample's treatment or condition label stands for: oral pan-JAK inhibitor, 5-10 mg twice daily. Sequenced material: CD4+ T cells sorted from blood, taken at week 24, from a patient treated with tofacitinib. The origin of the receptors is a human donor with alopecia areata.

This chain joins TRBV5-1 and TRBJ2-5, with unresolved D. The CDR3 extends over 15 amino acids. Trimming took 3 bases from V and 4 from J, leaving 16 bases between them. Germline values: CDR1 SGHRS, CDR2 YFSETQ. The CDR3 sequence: CASSSSRSRGETQYF. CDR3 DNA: TGCGCCAGCAGCTCCTCTCGATCACGTGGAGAGACCCAGTACTTC.

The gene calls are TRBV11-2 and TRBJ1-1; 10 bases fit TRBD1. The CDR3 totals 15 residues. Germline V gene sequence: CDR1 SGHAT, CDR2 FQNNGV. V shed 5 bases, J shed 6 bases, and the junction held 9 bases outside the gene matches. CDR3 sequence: CASSDETGGFSEAFF. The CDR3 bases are TGTGCCAGCAGCGATGAGACAGGGGGCTTTTCTGAAGCTTTCTTT.

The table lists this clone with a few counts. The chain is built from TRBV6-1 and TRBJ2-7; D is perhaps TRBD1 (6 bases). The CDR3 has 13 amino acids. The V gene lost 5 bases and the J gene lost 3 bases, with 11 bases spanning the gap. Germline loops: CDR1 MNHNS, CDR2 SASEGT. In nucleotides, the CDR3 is TGTGCCAGCAGTCTCGACAGGTTCTACGAGCAGTACTTC. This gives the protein CASSLDRFYEQYF.

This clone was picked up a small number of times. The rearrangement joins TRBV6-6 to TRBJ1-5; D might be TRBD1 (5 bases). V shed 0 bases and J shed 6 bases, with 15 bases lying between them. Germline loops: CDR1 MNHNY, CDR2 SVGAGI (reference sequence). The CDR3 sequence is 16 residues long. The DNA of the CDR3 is TGTGCCAGCAGTTACTCGGGTCAGGGACCAGGTCAGCCCCAGCATTTT. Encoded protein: CASSYSGQGPGQPQHF.

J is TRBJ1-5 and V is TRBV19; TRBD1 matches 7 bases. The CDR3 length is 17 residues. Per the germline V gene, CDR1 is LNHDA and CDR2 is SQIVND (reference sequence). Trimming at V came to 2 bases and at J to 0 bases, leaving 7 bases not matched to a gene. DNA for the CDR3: TGTGCCAGTAGTATAAACCAGGGGGGCCCTAGCAATCAGCCCCAGCATTTT. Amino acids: CASSINQGGPSNQPQHF.

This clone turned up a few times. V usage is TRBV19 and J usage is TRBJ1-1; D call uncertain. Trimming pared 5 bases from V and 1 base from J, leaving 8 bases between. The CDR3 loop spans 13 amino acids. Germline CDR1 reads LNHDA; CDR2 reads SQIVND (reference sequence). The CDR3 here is CASSDSRNTEAFF. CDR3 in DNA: TGTGCCAGTAGTGATTCCAGGAACACTGAAGCTTTCTTT.

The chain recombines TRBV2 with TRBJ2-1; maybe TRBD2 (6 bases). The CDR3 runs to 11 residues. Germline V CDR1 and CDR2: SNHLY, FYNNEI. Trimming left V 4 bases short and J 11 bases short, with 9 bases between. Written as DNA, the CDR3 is TGTGCCAGCAGTGTGGGGAGGAAGCAGTTCTTC. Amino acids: CASSVGRKQFF.

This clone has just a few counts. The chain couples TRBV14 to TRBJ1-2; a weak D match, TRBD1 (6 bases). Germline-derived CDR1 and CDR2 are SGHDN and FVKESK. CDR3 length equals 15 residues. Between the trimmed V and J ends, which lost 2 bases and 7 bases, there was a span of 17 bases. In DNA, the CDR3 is TGTGCCAGCAGCCAAATACCGCAGGGGATCGGTGGCTACACCTTC. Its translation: CASSQIPQGIGGYTF.

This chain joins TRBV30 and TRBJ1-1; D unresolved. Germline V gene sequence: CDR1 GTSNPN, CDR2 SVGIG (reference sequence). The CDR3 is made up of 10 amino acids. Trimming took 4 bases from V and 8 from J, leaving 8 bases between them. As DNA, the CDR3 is TGTGCCTGGAACCGGGGAGAAGCTTTCTTT. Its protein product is CAWNRGEAFF.

The CDR3 loop reads CASRLDPGGSLGTQYF. As DNA, the CDR3 is TGCGCCAGCAGACTAGATCCTGGAGGCTCGTTAGGTACGCAGTATTTT. The chain carries TRBV5-1 and TRBJ2-3; D may be TRBD2 (5 bases). The CDR3 has 16 residues. The germline V gene has CDR1 SGHRS and CDR2 YFSETQ. V was shortened by 5 bases and J by 8 bases, with 24 bases between the two germline ends.

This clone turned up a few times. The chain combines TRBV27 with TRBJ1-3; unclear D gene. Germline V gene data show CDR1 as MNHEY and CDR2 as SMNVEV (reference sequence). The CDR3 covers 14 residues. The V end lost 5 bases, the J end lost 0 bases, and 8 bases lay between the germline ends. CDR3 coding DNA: TGTGCCAGCAGTGAAATTGGCTCTGGAAACACCATATATTTT. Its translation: CASSEIGSGNTIYF.

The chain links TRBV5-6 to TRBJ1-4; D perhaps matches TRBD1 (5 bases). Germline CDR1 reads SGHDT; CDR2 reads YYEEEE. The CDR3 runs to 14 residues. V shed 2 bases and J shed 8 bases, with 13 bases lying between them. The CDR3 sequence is CASSFIDSTEKLFF. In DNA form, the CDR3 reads TGTGCCAGCAGCTTTATCGACAGCACCGAAAAACTGTTTTTT.

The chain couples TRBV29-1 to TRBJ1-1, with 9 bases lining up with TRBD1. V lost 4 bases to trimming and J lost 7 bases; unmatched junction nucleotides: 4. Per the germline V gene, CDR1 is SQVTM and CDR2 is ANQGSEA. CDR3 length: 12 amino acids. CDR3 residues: CSVVQGAVEAFF. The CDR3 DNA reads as TGCAGCGTTGTACAGGGGGCTGTTGAAGCTTTCTTT.

The CDR3 here is CSVVGQPNTEAFF. The CDR3 DNA follows: TGCAGCGTAGTCGGACAGCCGAACACTGAAGCTTTCTTT. This rearrangement joins TRBV29-1 to TRBJ1-1, with D possibly matching TRBD1 (6 bases). The CDR3 has 13 amino acids. V shed 6 bases and J shed 1 base, with 12 bases lying between them. Germline assignment: CDR1 SQVTM and CDR2 ANQGSEA.